This T cell receptor beta chain comes out of a study of blood T cell repertoires in COVID-19 (dated by TCRdb to about 2020). Concerning the study at large: The collaborator samples originated in the United States, Italy and Spain and spanned the acute and convalescent phases of COVID-19. The prospective study material was composed of cDNA or gDNA derived from T cells, B-cell-depleted T cells, or PBMCs. Where HLA class I and class II types were available, the types were taken from metadata supplied by the sample provider, not from assay-based typing. Subjects who had been exposed to COVID-19, were actively infected with it, or had recovered from it provided the deeply sampled blood TCRbeta repertoires that made up the dataset. The repertoires were made available in a free public database intended to serve as a resource for research on the immune response to SARS-CoV-2. Sample metadata almost always included a de-identified subject ID, COVID-19 status, age in years and sex. The samples were drawn from the first 160 participants of the ongoing ImmuneRACE study and from 1,254 subjects provided by 6 global collaborators.

The immunoSEQ Assay, a bias-controlled multiplex PCR, was used to amplify TCRbeta CDR3 regions from genomic DNA. From the authors' description of their analysis: Within the assay, amplification of reference gene primers was used to estimate how many nucleated cells each sample contained. To quantify the absolute abundance of each unique TCRbeta CDR3 rearrangement, sequence reads were collapsed and filtered. For each sample, productive Simpson clonality was calculated as the square root of Simpson's diversity index over productive rearrangements. Not all clones reach the TCRdb copy of this immuneACCESS table, which keeps in-frame sequences only. Checked studies attribute under half of the gap to unresolved V genes and leave the rest unexplained. That table supplies the V and J calls and clone size; D and trimming were determined from the DNA. The sample records about 58,000 clones, around 78% of which are singletons. The ten largest clones represent nearly 5% of the sample.

Concerning this clone: Its recognized antigen is unknown. No base qualities exist here, and no much larger clone lies one base off it.

The study at large found these results: How much clinical and demographic metadata was included differed by source and by participant, and the metadata was provided uncurated.

The germline V gene (reference sequence) supplies CDR1 SEHNR and CDR2 FQNEAQ. Counted from cysteine to phenylalanine, this CDR3 has 15 amino acids. Just CDR3 DNA is preserved here, 45 bases in frame from base 1. Compared with germline, V lacks 5 bases and J lacks 3 bases; bases without a gene match: 9. Whole blood was collected in K2EDTA tubes by collaborating institutions according to the institutions' own protocols. For TCRbeta analysis, collaborators shipped samples as frozen whole blood, isolated PBMCs, or DNA extracted from either of those sample types. The sequence is built from TRBV7-9 and TRBJ2-7; 8 central nucleotides agree with TRBD2. The source is a human donor in a cohort sampled during active COVID-19. The sample taken for sequencing was peripheral blood. The CDR3 corresponds to CASSPGSGGRYEQYF. The bases are TGTGCCAGCAGCCCGGGGAGCGGGGGACGCTACGAGCAGTACTTC.